These T cell receptor beta chains were read from a single sample in a study of regulatory T cells in long-lasting Graves disease. TCRdb reprocessed the multiplex PCR reads with MiXCR, giving one entry per CDR3 protein. The table records hundreds of thousands of distinct CDR3 sequences, less than 25% of them present only once. Sequences were derived from peripheral blood mononuclear cells (PBMCs), sampled when the disease was refractory, from a patient treated with antithyroid drugs. These receptors were taken from a female donor with Graves disease. Both conserved end residues are part of each CDR3. D genes are given only for firm matches. Size is stated for part of the rows, as once, few or many counts, or as a class when the clone is expanded.

TRBJ2-1 | few | TRBV12-3/TRBV12-4 | TRBD2 | CASSLGLGFDEQFF | TGTGCCAGCAGTTTGGGACTAGGGTTCGATGAGCAGTTCTTC
TRBJ2-7 | many | TRBV30 | . | CAWSEYYEQYF | TGTGCCTGGAGTGAATACTACGAGCAGTACTTC
TRBJ2-7 | few | TRBV2 | . | CASSLGSQPQEQYF | TGTGCCAGCAGCTTGGGCAGCCAACCGCAAGAGCAGTACTTC
TRBJ1-1 | many | TRBV7-2 | . | CATRENTEAFF | TGTGCCACCAGGGAGAACACTGAAGCTTTCTTT
TRBJ2-5 | . | TRBV29-1 | TRBD1 | CSVGQSYQETQYF | TGCAGCGTGGGACAGTCGTACCAAGAGACCCAGTACTTC
TRBJ1-1 | . | TRBV20-1 | . | CSARMGSLNTEAFF | TGCAGTGCTAGGATGGGGTCTTTGAACACTGAAGCTTTCTTT
TRBJ2-7 | few | TRBV20-1 | TRBD2 | CSAVRSSGNSYEQYF | TGCAGTGCGGTTCGCTCAAGCGGGAACTCCTACGAGCAGTACTTC
TRBJ1-5 | . | TRBV5-8 | . | CASSPRVGGPNQPQHF | TGTGCCAGCAGCCCCCGGGTTGGGGGTCCTAATCAGCCCCAGCATTTT
TRBJ2-3 | few | TRBV5-1 | TRBD2 | CASSLGPGLEVDTQYF | TGCGCCAGCAGCTTGGGCCCGGGACTAGAAGTAGATACGCAGTATTTT
TRBJ2-7 | few | TRBV3-1 | TRBD1 | CASSPLFWDRAYEQYF | TGTGCCAGCAGCCCCCTATTTTGGGACAGGGCCTACGAGCAGTACTTC
TRBJ1-2 | few | TRBV20-1 | . | CSARDRVEGRGNYGYTF | TGCAGTGCTAGAGATAGGGTAGAGGGCCGAGGAAACTATGGCTACACCTTC
TRBJ2-2 | many | TRBV12-3/TRBV12-4 | . | CASSLVGRTGELFF | TGTGCCAGCAGTTTAGTTGGGAGGACCGGGGAGCTGTTTTTT
TRBJ1-1 | many | TRBV28 | . | CASSSDMMNTEAFF | TGTGCCAGCTCCTCGGACATGATGAACACTGAAGCTTTCTTT
TRBJ2-7 | few | TRBV29-1 | . | CSIWSSASYEQYF | TGCAGTATTTGGTCCAGCGCTTCCTACGAGCAGTACTTC
TRBJ1-1 | few | TRBV4-2 | . | CASSQEQLNTEAFF | TGTGCCAGCAGCCAAGAACAGCTGAACACTGAAGCTTTCTTT
TRBJ1-1 | many | TRBV2 | . | CASSGKYMNTEAFF | TGTGCCAGCAGTGGAAAGTACATGAACACTGAAGCTTTCTTT
TRBJ1-1 | many | TRBV12-3/TRBV12-4 | . | CASSGTGTTSEAFF | TGTGCCAGCAGTGGGACGGGGACAACTTCTGAAGCTTTCTTT
TRBJ2-1 | . | TRBV30 | . | CAWSVANLNEQFF | TGTGCCTGGAGTGTAGCAAACCTCAATGAGCAGTTCTTC
TRBJ1-2 | . | TRBV7-9 | . | CASPGNYGYTF | TGTGCCAGCCCCGGTAACTATGGCTACACCTTC
TRBJ2-2 | many | TRBV14 | . | CASSQAPNTGELFF | TGTGCCAGCAGCCAAGCACCGAACACCGGGGAGCTGTTTTTT
TRBJ2-3 | . | TRBV28 | TRBD2 | CASRSSGGGTDTQYF | TGTGCCAGCAGATCCAGCGGGGGAGGCACAGATACGCAGTATTTT
TRBJ2-7 | many | TRBV28 | . | CASSTGGVYEQYF | TGTGCCAGCAGCACAGGAGGGGTATACGAGCAGTACTTC
TRBJ1-5 | few | TRBV27 | . | CASSPRARVGQPQHF | TGTGCCAGCAGTCCCCGCGCCCGGGTGGGTCAGCCCCAGCATTTT
TRBJ2-7 | . | TRBV10-2 | . | CASSDNYYEQYF | TGCGCCAGCAGTGATAATTACTACGAGCAGTACTTC
TRBJ2-4 | many | TRBV12-3/TRBV12-4 | TRBD1 | CASRPETGGGQNIQYF | TGTGCCAGCAGGCCTGAAACAGGGGGCGGTCAAAACATTCAGTACTTC
TRBJ2-7 | . | TRBV5-1 | . | CASTPSVGNEQYF | TGCGCCAGCACCCCGTCGGTTGGGAACGAGCAGTACTTC
TRBJ2-7 | . | TRBV5-5 | TRBD1 | CASSHSLDRGTLSYEQYF | TGTGCCAGCAGCCATTCGCTGGACAGGGGGACTCTATCCTACGAGCAGTACTTC
TRBJ2-7 | . | TRBV10-3 | TRBD1 | CAISDRAGTGDHEQYF | TGTGCCATCAGTGACCGAGCCGGGACAGGGGACCACGAGCAGTACTTC
TRBJ1-1 | once | TRBV6-2/TRBV6-3 | . | CASRNPLLGGNIEAFF | TGTGCCAGCAGAAATCCGCTTCTAGGGGGGAACATTGAAGCTTTCTTT
TRBJ1-2 | few | TRBV9 | . | CASSPSEGSNYGYTF | TGTGCCAGCAGCCCGTCGGAGGGCTCTAACTATGGCTACACCTTC
TRBJ1-4 | few | TRBV5-4 | . | CASSQEGGSREKLFF | TGTGCCAGCAGCCAGGAGGGGGGCAGTCGTGAAAAACTGTTTTTT
TRBJ1-5 | few | TRBV19 | TRBD1 | CASSATGTGGFQPQHF | TGTGCCAGTAGTGCCACCGGGACAGGGGGCTTTCAGCCCCAGCATTTT
TRBJ2-1 | . | TRBV12-3/TRBV12-4 | TRBD2 | CASKWAGGGNEQFF | TGTGCCAGCAAATGGGCGGGAGGGGGGAATGAGCAGTTCTTC
TRBJ2-1 | . | TRBV28 | . | CASSPGQSPDNEQFF | TGTGCCAGCAGTCCGGGACAAAGCCCAGACAATGAGCAGTTCTTC
TRBJ1-1 | . | TRBV20-1 | . | CSAREGRAPEAFF | TGCAGTGCTAGGGAGGGCCGGGCCCCTGAAGCTTTCTTT
TRBJ2-5 | many | TRBV20-1 | . | CSARRGDQETQYF | TGCAGTGCTAGGCGCGGGGACCAAGAGACCCAGTACTTC
TRBJ2-7 | many | TRBV11-1 | TRBD2 | CASRQGLAGAHEQYF | TGTGCCAGCAGACAAGGACTAGCGGGTGCTCACGAGCAGTACTTC
TRBJ2-5 | few | TRBV29-1 | . | CSVDRGKAETQYF | TGCAGCGTTGATAGGGGGAAAGCGGAGACCCAGTACTTC